This T cell receptor beta chain was identified in a study of identical twins. Findings and limits, study-wide: Zero-insertion analyses could be partly confounded by invariant MAIT and iNKT cells.

This clonotype was observed a few times. Its antigen is undetermined. TCRdb re-derived calls from the 5' RACE reads in MiXCR, one entry per CDR3 protein. Here the sample spans 500,000 to 650,000 distinct CDR3 sequences, under 8.5% being singletons. CDR3 length: 15 residues. Losses at the gene ends were 4 bases for V and 4 bases for J; bases not matched to a gene: 7. Germline V gene lookup returns CDR1 SGHRS and CDR2 YFSETQ. The same sample was also studied in work on yellow fever vaccine responses in identical twins. That work contributes: As reported, the vaccine T cell response of twins seemed partly convergent and partly personalized.

This TCR was sampled from a woman between 18 and 29 years old in good health. The sequenced sample was PBMCs. The genes are TRBV5-1 and TRBJ2-5, with 10 bases aligning to TRBD2. The DNA of the CDR3 is TGCGCCAGCAGCCAAATAGCGGGGGGACGAGAGACCCAGTACTTC. Its translation: CASSQIAGGRETQYF.